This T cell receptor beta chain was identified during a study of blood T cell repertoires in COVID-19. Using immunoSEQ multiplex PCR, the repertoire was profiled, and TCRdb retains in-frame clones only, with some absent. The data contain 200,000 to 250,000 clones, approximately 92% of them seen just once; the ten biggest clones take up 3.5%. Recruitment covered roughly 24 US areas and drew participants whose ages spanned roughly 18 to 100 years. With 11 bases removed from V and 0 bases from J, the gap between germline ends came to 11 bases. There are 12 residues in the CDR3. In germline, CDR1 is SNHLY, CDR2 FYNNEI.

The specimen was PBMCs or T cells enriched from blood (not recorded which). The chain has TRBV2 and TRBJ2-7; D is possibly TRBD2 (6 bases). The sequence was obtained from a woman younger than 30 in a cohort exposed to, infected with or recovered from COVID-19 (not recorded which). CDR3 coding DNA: TGTGCCTCCGGGGGTATCTCCTACGAGCAGTACTTC. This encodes CASGGISYEQYF.